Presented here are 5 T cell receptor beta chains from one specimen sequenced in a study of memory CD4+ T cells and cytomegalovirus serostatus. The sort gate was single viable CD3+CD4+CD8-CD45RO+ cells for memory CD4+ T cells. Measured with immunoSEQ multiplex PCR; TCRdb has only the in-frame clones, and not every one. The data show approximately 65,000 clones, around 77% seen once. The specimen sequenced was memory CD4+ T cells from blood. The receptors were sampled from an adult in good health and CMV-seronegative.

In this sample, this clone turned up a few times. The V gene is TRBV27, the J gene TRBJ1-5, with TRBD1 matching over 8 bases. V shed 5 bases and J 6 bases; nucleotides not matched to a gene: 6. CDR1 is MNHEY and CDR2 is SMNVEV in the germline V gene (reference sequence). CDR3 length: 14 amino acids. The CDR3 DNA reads TGTGCCAGCAGTCCACAGGGGGGCGGTCAGCCCCAGCATTTT. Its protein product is CASSPQGGGQPQHF.

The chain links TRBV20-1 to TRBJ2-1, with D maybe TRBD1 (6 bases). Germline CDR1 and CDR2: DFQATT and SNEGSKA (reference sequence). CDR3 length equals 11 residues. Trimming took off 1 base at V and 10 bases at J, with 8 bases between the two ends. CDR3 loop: CSARARGEQFF. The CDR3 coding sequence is TGCAGTGCTAGAGCCAGGGGCGAGCAGTTCTTC.

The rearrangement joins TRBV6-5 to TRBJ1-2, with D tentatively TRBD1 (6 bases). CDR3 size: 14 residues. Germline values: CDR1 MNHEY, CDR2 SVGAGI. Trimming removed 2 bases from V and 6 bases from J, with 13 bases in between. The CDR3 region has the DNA TGTGCCAGCAGTTACGCCGCGGGGGCCGATGGCTACACCTTC. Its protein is CASSYAAGADGYTF.

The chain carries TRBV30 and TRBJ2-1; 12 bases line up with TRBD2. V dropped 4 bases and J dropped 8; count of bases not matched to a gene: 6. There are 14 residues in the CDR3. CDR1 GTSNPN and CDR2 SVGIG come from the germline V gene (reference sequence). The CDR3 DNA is TGTGCCTGGACCATAGGACTAGCGGGATATGAGCAGTTCTTC. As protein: CAWTIGLAGYEQFF.

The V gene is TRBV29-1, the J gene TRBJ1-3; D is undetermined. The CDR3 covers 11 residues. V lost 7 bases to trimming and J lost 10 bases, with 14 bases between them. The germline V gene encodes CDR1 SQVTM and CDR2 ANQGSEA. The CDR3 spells CSDQGSKTIYF. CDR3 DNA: TGCAGCGACCAAGGGTCTAAAACCATATATTTT.